Listed below are T cell receptor beta chains from one sample, sequenced in a study of blood T cell repertoires in COVID-19. TCRdb keeps only in-frame clones here, not all; method: immunoSEQ multiplex PCR. The sample contains over 55,000 clones, over 70% of which appear only once. Sequenced sample: peripheral blood. The receptors come from a man in his forties or fifties with active COVID-19. The conserved cysteine and the conserved F or W are not part of the CDR3 here. Fields, in order: J gene, V gene, CDR3 protein.

j_gene: TRBJ2-2; v_gene: TRBV9; CDR3aa: ASSFLAGGLSTGELF
j_gene: TRBJ2-2; v_gene: TRBV4-2; CDR3aa: ASSQVPGGAGELF
j_gene: TRBJ1-2; v_gene: TRBV7-9; CDR3aa: ASSSIDGYT
j_gene: TRBJ2-1; v_gene: TRBV4-1; CDR3aa: ASSQETSGGYNEQF
j_gene: TRBJ1-2; v_gene: TRBV7-2; CDR3aa: ASSQQGVGYGYT
j_gene: TRBJ1-1; v_gene: TRBV6-5; CDR3aa: ASTTGQGALEAF
j_gene: TRBJ1-2; v_gene: TRBV6-5; CDR3aa: ASHSGGGYT
j_gene: TRBJ1-3; v_gene: TRBV9; CDR3aa: ASSAGTSYSGNTIY
j_gene: TRBJ2-7; v_gene: TRBV18; CDR3aa: ASSLRDVSYEQY
j_gene: TRBJ2-1; v_gene: TRBV7-2; CDR3aa: ASSFDLAGYNEQF
j_gene: TRBJ1-2; v_gene: TRBV7-2; CDR3aa: ASSPGPTNYGYT
j_gene: TRBJ1-4; v_gene: TRBV15; CDR3aa: ATSGVGANEKLF
j_gene: TRBJ2-7; v_gene: TRBV4-1; CDR3aa: ASSQVRTSGYEQY
j_gene: TRBJ2-4; v_gene: TRBV18; CDR3aa: ASSPEREGLLNIQY
j_gene: TRBJ2-1; v_gene: TRBV14; CDR3aa: ASSHPEGSYNEQF
j_gene: TRBJ1-2; v_gene: TRBV5-4; CDR3aa: ASSLQQGLYGYT
j_gene: TRBJ2-7; v_gene: TRBV19; CDR3aa: ASSIPGTAYEQY
j_gene: TRBJ2-6; v_gene: TRBV6-2/TRBV6-3; CDR3aa: ASSYDGTVRRVLT
j_gene: TRBJ1-1; v_gene: TRBV9; CDR3aa: ASSPDEGTEAF
j_gene: TRBJ2-7; v_gene: TRBV4-3; CDR3aa: ASSQEVAAGSEQY
j_gene: TRBJ2-7; v_gene: TRBV6-5; CDR3aa: ASSRTTRYEQY
j_gene: TRBJ1-1; v_gene: TRBV19; CDR3aa: ASSISRGNTEAF
j_gene: TRBJ1-1; v_gene: TRBV7-6; CDR3aa: ASSLAGQGGTEAF
j_gene: TRBJ2-7; v_gene: TRBV11-3; CDR3aa: ASSLLPGQVYEQY
j_gene: TRBJ2-7; v_gene: TRBV7-8; CDR3aa: ASSPIVARAYEQY
j_gene: TRBJ1-1; v_gene: TRBV9; CDR3aa: ASSFGTGSPGTEAF
j_gene: TRBJ1-2; v_gene: TRBV9; CDR3aa: ASSPRPTGANGYT
j_gene: TRBJ2-7; v_gene: TRBV5-1; CDR3aa: ASSWSGTRGSEQY